This T cell receptor beta chain was documented in a study of blood T cell repertoires in COVID-19. Across the study: The United States, Italy and Spain provided the acute and convalescent COVID-19 samples. Sources were T cells, B-cell-depleted T cells, or PBMCs; the material itself was cDNA or gDNA.

Germline values: CDR1 SEHNR, CDR2 FQNEAQ (reference sequence). The junction had 7 bases not matched to a gene; V was cut back by 4 bases and J by 4 bases. This CDR3 comprises 15 residues. Only in-frame clones appear in the TCRdb table, and some are missing; sequencing was by immunoSEQ multiplex PCR. The sample has around 150,000 clones; about 92% are singletons. Seattle researchers signed up patients amid active infection and tracked them longitudinally. This clone turned up a few times. The chain combines TRBV7-9 with TRBJ1-3, with 7 positions matching TRBD1. This receptor was obtained from a man aged 30 to 39 with COVID-19, enrolled during active disease. Input material: peripheral blood. The CDR3 DNA reads TGTGCCAGCAGCTCAACCTCGGACAGGGGAAACACCATATATTTT. It specifies CASSSTSDRGNTIYF.